These 20 T cell receptor beta chains were all obtained from the same sample, sequenced in a study of T-cell memory formation after mild COVID-19. TCRdb itself ran the 5' RACE reads through MiXCR, one entry per CDR3 protein. Among 240,000 or so distinct CDR3 sequences, approximately 9% were seen once, and the ten largest hold roughly a fifth. Sequenced material: PBMCs or a T cell subset sorted from them (not recorded which). The receptors originated from a young man who had mild COVID-19 (a few samples of this study predate the infection). Cell type and time point are not known.

This clonotype was counted only a few times. The genes are TRBV3-1 and TRBJ1-2, with D tentatively TRBD1 (6 bases). V shed 4 bases and J shed 7 bases, with 19 bases lying between them. This CDR3 has 15 residues. In germline, CDR1 is LGHDT, CDR2 YNNKEL (reference sequence). Here the CDR3 reads CASSLQGGGSFGYTF. The CDR3, as DNA: TGTGCCAGCAGCCTACAGGGTGGTGGTTCTTTTGGCTACACCTTC. Using reference TRBV3-1 and TRBJ1-2 for the parts outside the CDR3, the full variable domain is DTAVSQTPKYLVTQMGNDKSIKCEQNLGHDTMYWYKQDSKKFLKIMFSYNNKELIINETVPNRFSPKSPDKAHLNLHINSLELGDSAVYFCASSLQGGGSFGYTFGSGTRLTVV.

CDR3 residues: CASSMVGLRAEETQYF. CDR3 bases: TGCGCCAGCAGCATGGTTGGATTGAGGGCTGAAGAGACCCAGTACTTC. The chain joins TRBV4-1 to TRBJ2-5; maybe TRBD2 (5 bases). The CDR3 runs 16 residues. The germline V and J ends were trimmed by 5 bases and 3 bases, with 19 bases remaining between them. Germline CDR1 MGHRA, CDR2 YSYEKL.

This clonotype was detected a few times. V gene TRBV5-1 combines with J gene TRBJ2-1; 9 bases align to TRBD1. With V trimmed by 1 base and J by 4 bases, 3 bases remained unmatched. CDR1 SGHRS and CDR2 YFSETQ come from the germline V gene. The CDR3 has 15 residues. The CDR3: CASSLRDRVYNEQFF. The CDR3 DNA sequence: TGCGCCAGCAGCTTGAGGGACAGGGTTTACAATGAGCAGTTCTTC.

The chain carries TRBV20-1 and TRBJ2-3, with 8 bases fitting TRBD2. CDR1 and CDR2 (germline): DFQATT, SNEGSKA (reference sequence). V gave up 5 bases and J gave up 2 bases; unmatched junction bases: 6. The CDR3 runs 14 residues. The DNA of the CDR3 is TGCAGTGCTGGGGCGGGGGGCCCCACAGATACGCAGTATTTT. Amino acid sequence: CSAGAGGPTDTQYF.

CDR3 DNA: TGTGCCAGCAGCCAAGGTCAGAAATTCTACGAGCAGTACTTC. This sequence encodes CASSQGQKFYEQYF. The rearrangement uses TRBV3-1 and TRBJ2-7; D gene ambiguous. The length of the CDR3 is 14 residues. Germline loops: CDR1 LGHDT, CDR2 YNNKEL (reference sequence). V lost 1 base to trimming and J lost 3 bases, with 10 bases between them.

J is TRBJ2-5 and V is TRBV10-3, with D perhaps TRBD2 (6 bases). Trimming pared 9 bases from V and 2 bases from J, leaving 13 bases between. Germline CDR1 is ENHRY and CDR2 is SYGVKD. This CDR3 region has 13 residues. CDR3 region: CAMRGDRQETQYF. DNA for the CDR3: TGTGCCATGCGGGGAGACAGACAAGAGACCCAGTACTTC.

V usage is TRBV30 and J usage is TRBJ2-2; 9 bases line up with TRBD2. The trim removed 0 bases at V and 5 bases at J, leaving 7 bases unmatched. Germline-derived CDR1 and CDR2 are GTSNPN and SVGIG (reference sequence). This CDR3 is built from 16 residues. In DNA form, the CDR3 reads TGTGCCTGGAGTGTACTCGCGGGGGGGCTTACCGGGGAGCTGTTTTTT. Residues: CAWSVLAGGLTGELFF.

Only a few counts were recorded for this clonotype. This chain links TRBV11-3 with TRBJ2-1; D not resolved. The CDR3 length is 13 residues. V lost 3 bases, J lost 4 bases, and 7 bases lay in between. The germline V gene has CDR1 SGHNT and CDR2 YENEEA. The CDR3 loop reads CASSFSLYNEQFF. The CDR3 coding sequence is TGTGCCAGCAGCTTCTCCTTGTACAATGAGCAGTTCTTC.

The DNA for the CDR3 is TGTGCCAGCAGCTCAGACAGTGCAACCTACGAGCAGTACTTC. Residues: CASSSDSATYEQYF. The V call is TRBV7-2, the J call TRBJ2-7; TRBD1 is a possible D gene (5 bases). Trimming cost V 4 bases and J 2 bases, with 12 bases left between them. Germline CDR1 and CDR2: SGHTA and FQGNSA. The CDR3 runs 14 residues. Together with reference TRBV7-2 and TRBJ2-7, the CDR3 gives the full variable domain: GAGVSQSPSNKVTEKGKDVELRCDPISGHTALYWYRQSLGQGLEFLIYFQGNSAPDKSGLPSDRFSAERTGGSVSTLTIQRTQQEDSAVYLCASSSDSATYEQYFGPGTRLTVT.

There are a few counts of this clonotype. This rearrangement joins TRBV7-2 to TRBJ1-2; 11 bases map to TRBD1. Germline V CDR1 and CDR2: SGHTA, FQGNSA. CDR3 length: 14 amino acids. Trimming took 1 base from V and 8 from J; bases not matched to a gene: 3. CDR3 region: CASSLDGTGGGYTF. CDR3 sequence (DNA): TGTGCCAGCAGCTTAGACGGGACAGGGGGAGGCTACACCTTC.

This clonotype was detected many times. The rearrangement joins TRBV20-1 to TRBJ1-5, with 7 bases lining up with TRBD1. The J segment lost 1 base and the V segment lost 1 base, leaving 4 bases of the junction unmatched. Germline loops: CDR1 DFQATT, CDR2 SNEGSKA (reference sequence). CDR3 length: 15 residues. CDR3 in amino acids: CSARGQGGSNQPQHF. As DNA, the CDR3 is TGCAGTGCTAGAGGACAGGGCGGGAGCAATCAGCCCCAGCATTTT.

The J gene is TRBJ1-4, the V gene TRBV29-1, with a possible D match to TRBD1 (5 bases). Germline values: CDR1 SQVTM, CDR2 ANQGSEA. V gave up 7 bases and J gave up 8 bases, with 17 bases separating them. The CDR3 totals 13 residues. The CDR3 region is CSAAEGIGEKLFF. The CDR3 DNA follows: TGCAGCGCCGCAGAGGGGATAGGGGAAAAACTGTTTTTT.

The chain uses TRBV30 and TRBJ1-1, with a weak D call TRBD1 (5 bases). Germline V CDR1 and CDR2: GTSNPN, SVGIG (reference sequence). Trimming pared 2 bases from V and 6 bases from J, leaving 7 bases between. This CDR3 is built from 11 residues. The CDR3 nucleotides are TGTGCCTGGAGTCTAGGGGCTGAAGCTTTCTTT. Its translation: CAWSLGAEAFF.

The rearrangement joins TRBV29-1 to TRBJ2-2; weak D call: TRBD1 (6 bases). Germline CDR1 SQVTM, CDR2 ANQGSEA. Trimming removed 6 bases from V and 1 base from J, with 15 bases in between. The CDR3 is made up of 15 amino acids. This CDR3 is CSVKSAGENTGELFF. The DNA of the CDR3 is TGCAGCGTGAAGTCGGCAGGGGAGAACACCGGGGAGCTGTTTTTT.

This chain joins TRBV11-2 and TRBJ1-2; D possibly corresponds to TRBD1 (6 bases). Deletions cut 5 bases from V and 5 bases from J, with 15 bases between. The CDR3 length is 14 residues. Germline loops: CDR1 SGHAT, CDR2 FQNNGV. In DNA form, the CDR3 reads TGTGCCAGCAGCCCAGGGGCAGGGAGGTATGGCTACACCTTC. Encoded protein: CASSPGAGRYGYTF.

This clonotype was counted a few times. This chain uses TRBV10-3 with TRBJ1-1; 7 bases align to TRBD1. V was clipped by 4 bases and J by 1 base; unmatched bases: 0. The CDR3 contains 13 residues. CDR1 ENHRY and CDR2 SYGVKD come from the germline V gene. This chain's CDR3 is CAISGQGNTEAFF. CDR3 bases: TGTGCCATCAGTGGACAGGGGAACACTGAAGCTTTCTTT.

This clonotype was detected a few times. This chain connects TRBV20-1 to TRBJ1-5; D gene uncertain. CDR3 size: 14 residues. V gave up 2 bases and J gave up 0 bases, with 8 bases separating them. Per the germline V gene, CDR1 is DFQATT and CDR2 is SNEGSKA (reference sequence). The DNA for the CDR3 is TGCAGTGCTAGACCCGTGGATAGCAATCAGCCCCAGCATTTT. Protein product: CSARPVDSNQPQHF.

This clonotype came up many times. The chain employs TRBV6-2 or TRBV6-3 and TRBJ2-5, with a tentative D call TRBD1 (5 bases). CDR1 MNHEY and CDR2 SVGEGT come from the germline V gene. The length of the CDR3 is 12 residues. V gave up 6 bases and J gave up 2 bases, with 7 bases separating them. CDR3 coding DNA: TGTGCCAGCAGCGACAGTCAAGAGACCCAGTACTTC. Translating gives CASSDSQETQYF.

This clonotype was picked up a small number of times. The chain has TRBV3-1 and TRBJ1-5; D unclear. The V gene lost 2 bases and the J gene lost 3 bases, with 8 bases spanning the gap. The CDR3 is made up of 14 amino acids. Looked up from germline, CDR1 is LGHDT and CDR2 is YNNKEL (reference sequence). The CDR3 DNA sequence: TGTGCCAGCAGCCAATTCGGACCCAATCAGCCCCAGCATTTT. Protein product: CASSQFGPNQPQHF.

This clonotype has more than one count but fewer than ten. CDR3 in DNA: TGTGCCAGCACCCCCCGAGTACTAGCGGGGGGGCTTTTAGCCAAAAACATTCAGTACTTC. Its protein is CASTPRVLAGGLLAKNIQYF. The gene calls are TRBV12-3 or TRBV12-4 and TRBJ2-4, with 13 bases matching TRBD2. V lost 7 bases, J lost 0 bases, and 15 bases stayed unmatched. This CDR3 comprises 20 residues.